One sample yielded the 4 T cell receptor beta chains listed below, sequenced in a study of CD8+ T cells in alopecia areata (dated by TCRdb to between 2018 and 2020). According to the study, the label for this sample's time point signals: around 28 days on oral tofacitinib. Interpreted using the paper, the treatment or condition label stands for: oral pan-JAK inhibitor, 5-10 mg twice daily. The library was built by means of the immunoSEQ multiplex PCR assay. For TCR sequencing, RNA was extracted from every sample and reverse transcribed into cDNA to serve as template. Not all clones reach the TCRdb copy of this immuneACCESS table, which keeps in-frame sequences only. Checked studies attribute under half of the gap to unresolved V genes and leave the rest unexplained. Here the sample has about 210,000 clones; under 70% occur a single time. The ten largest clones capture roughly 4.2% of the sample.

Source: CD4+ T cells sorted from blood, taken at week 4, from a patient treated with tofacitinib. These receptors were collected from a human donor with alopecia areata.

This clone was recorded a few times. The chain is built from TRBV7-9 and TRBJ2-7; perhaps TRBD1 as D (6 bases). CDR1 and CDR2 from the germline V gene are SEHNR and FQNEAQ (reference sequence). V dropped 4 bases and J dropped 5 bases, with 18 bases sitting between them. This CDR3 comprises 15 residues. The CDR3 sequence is CASSSRGSSENEQYF. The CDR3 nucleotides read TGTGCCAGCAGCTCTAGGGGGAGTAGCGAAAACGAGCAGTACTTC.

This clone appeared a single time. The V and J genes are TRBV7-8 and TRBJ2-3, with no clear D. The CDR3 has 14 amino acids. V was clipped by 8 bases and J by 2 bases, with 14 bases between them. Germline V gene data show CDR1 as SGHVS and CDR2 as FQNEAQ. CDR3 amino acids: CASLRQFITDTQYF. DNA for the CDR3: TGTGCCAGCCTCCGCCAGTTTATCACAGATACGCAGTATTTT.

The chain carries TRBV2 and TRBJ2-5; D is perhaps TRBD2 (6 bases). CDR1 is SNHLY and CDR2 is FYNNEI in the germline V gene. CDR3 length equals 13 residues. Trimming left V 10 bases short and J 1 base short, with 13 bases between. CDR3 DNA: TGTGCCACGAGGGAGGAGATCCAAGAGACCCAGTACTTC. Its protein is CATREEIQETQYF.

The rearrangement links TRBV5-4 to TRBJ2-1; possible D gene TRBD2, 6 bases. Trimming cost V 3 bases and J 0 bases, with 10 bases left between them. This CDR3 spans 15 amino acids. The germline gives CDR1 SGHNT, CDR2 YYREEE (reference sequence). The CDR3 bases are TGTGCCAGCAGCTCCGGCGGGAACTCCTACAATGAGCAGTTCTTC. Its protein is CASSSGGNSYNEQFF.